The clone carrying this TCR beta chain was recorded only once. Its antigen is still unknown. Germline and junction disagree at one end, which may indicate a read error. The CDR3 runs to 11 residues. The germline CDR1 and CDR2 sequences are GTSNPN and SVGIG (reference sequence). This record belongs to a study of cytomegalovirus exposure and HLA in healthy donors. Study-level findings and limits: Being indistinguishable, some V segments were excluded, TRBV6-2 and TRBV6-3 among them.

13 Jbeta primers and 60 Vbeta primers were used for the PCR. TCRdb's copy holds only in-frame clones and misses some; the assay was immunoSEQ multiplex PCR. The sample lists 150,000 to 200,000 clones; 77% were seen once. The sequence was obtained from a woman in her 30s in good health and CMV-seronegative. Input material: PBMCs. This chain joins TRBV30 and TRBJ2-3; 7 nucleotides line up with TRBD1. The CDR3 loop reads CAWSVGGRSGF. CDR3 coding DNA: TGTGCCTGGAGTGTAGGGGGCCGAAGTGGTTTT.